This T cell receptor (beta chain) was sequenced in a study of blood T cells in healthy people across ages. As for this clonotype: Its antigen is unknown.

Primers used in a second PCR of roughly 6 to 11 cycles were a sample-barcoded 5' primer and a J-beta primer mix. Each cDNA molecule was tagged by a template-switch adaptor with 12 random nucleotides. TCRdb independently ran MiXCR on the 5' RACE reads; one entry per CDR3 protein. The sample has 1.5 million or so distinct CDR3 sequences, around 39% seen once. Study observations and caveats: Older individuals had lower TCR beta diversity per million T cells (the decline was roughly linear).

The people who gave samples were healthy Caucasians from Russia, aged roughly 6 to 100. No fewer than 5 micrograms of total RNA were isolated from every sample. Unmatched junction bases numbered 9, after V lost 5 bases and J lost 5 bases. CDR3 length equals 15 residues. Germline V gene lookup returns CDR1 MNHNS and CDR2 SASEGT. The receptor was derived from a woman aged 18 to 35 in good health. Sequencing was done on a sample of blood. The chain is built from TRBV6-1 and TRBJ2-3; 8 bases align to TRBD2. The CDR3 here is CASSYSGGMIDTQYF. In DNA, the CDR3 is TGTGCCAGCAGTTACAGCGGGGGTATGATAGATACGCAGTATTTT.